The 15 T cell receptor beta chains presented below share a single source sample, sequenced in a study of cytomegalovirus exposure and HLA in healthy donors. Produced via immunoSEQ multiplex PCR; TCRdb's table is partial and in-frame only. This sample has 210,000 or so clones; just over 85% occur once, and the top ten carry approximately 2.9%. The sample taken for sequencing was PBMCs. All receptors derive from a woman younger than 30 in good health and CMV-seronegative.

The chain employs TRBV27 and TRBJ1-5; D gene ambiguous. Germline CDR1 is MNHEY and CDR2 is SMNVEV (reference sequence). The CDR3 contains 15 residues. The V and J ends lost 0 bases and 2 bases respectively, with 8 bases between them. In DNA form, the CDR3 reads TGTGCCAGCAGTTTATCCCAGTACGGCAATCAGCCCCAGCATTTT. It encodes CASSLSQYGNQPQHF.

The chain is built from TRBV5-6 and TRBJ2-7; possible D gene TRBD1, 7 bases. From germline, CDR1 is SGHDT and CDR2 YYEEEE. Trimming cost V 4 bases and J 2 bases, with 16 bases left between them. This CDR3 comprises 15 residues. CDR3 sequence: CASSGGTAAAYEQYF. CDR3 in DNA: TGTGCCAGCAGCGGGGGGACAGCTGCGGCCTACGAGCAGTACTTC.

This clone was observed a single time. The chain employs TRBV18 and TRBJ2-7; 8 bases are a match to TRBD2. This CDR3 has 14 amino acids. Germline V gene data show CDR1 as KGHSH and CDR2 as LQKENI. V shed 3 bases and J 3 bases; nucleotides not matched to a gene: 4. The CDR3 nucleotides are TGTGCCAGCTCACCTAGCGGGACTCTCTACGAGCAGTACTTC. Its protein is CASSPSGTLYEQYF.

The chain is built from TRBV28 and TRBJ2-7; TRBD2 matches 7 bases. This CDR3 spans 15 amino acids. Per the germline V gene, CDR1 is MDHEN and CDR2 is SYDVKM. The V and J ends lost 5 bases and 3 bases, in that order; junction bases with no gene match: 10. The CDR3 coding sequence is TGTGCCAGCAGTGGTTGGACTAGGGATTACTACGAGCAGTACTTC. It specifies CASSGWTRDYYEQYF.

The rearrangement joins TRBV28 to TRBJ1-2, with 8 bases fitting TRBD1. Germline CDR1 reads MDHEN; CDR2 reads SYDVKM. This CDR3 has 17 residues. V lost 4 bases, J lost 4 bases, and 14 bases stayed unmatched. The CDR3 loop reads CASSSSTIQGTGYGYTF. For the CDR3, the DNA is TGTGCCAGCAGTTCGTCAACAATACAGGGGACAGGCTATGGCTACACCTTC.

A few counts support this clone. The J gene is TRBJ1-1, the V gene TRBV2; D gene uncertain. Trimming left V 0 bases short and J 3 bases short, with 8 bases between. The CDR3 extends over 14 amino acids. Germline V gene sequence: CDR1 SNHLY, CDR2 FYNNEI. The CDR3 loop is CASSEARLDTEAFF. CDR3 nucleotide sequence: TGTGCCAGCAGTGAAGCCCGGTTAGACACTGAAGCTTTCTTT.

This clone was found once. This CDR3 reads CASSLGTGLHYEQYF. DNA for the CDR3: TGTGCCAGCAGCTTGGGGACAGGGTTACACTACGAGCAGTACTTC. V gene TRBV5-4 combines with J gene TRBJ2-7; the match to TRBD1 covers 8 bases. Trimming removed 0 bases from V and 3 bases from J; junction bases left unmatched: 5. The CDR3 is 15 residues long. CDR1 SGHNT and CDR2 YYREEE come from the germline V gene (reference sequence).

The rearrangement links TRBV5-1 to TRBJ2-1; TRBD1 matches at 9 bases. The junction had 18 bases not matched to a gene; V was cut back by 2 bases and J by 3 bases. CDR3 length equals 20 residues. Germline V gives CDR1 SGHRS, CDR2 YFSETQ. The CDR3 coding sequence is TGCGCCAGCAGCTTACCGTCGGGACAGGGATATAGGGCCAACTACAATGAGCAGTTCTTC. This sequence encodes CASSLPSGQGYRANYNEQFF.

This chain uses TRBV11-1 with TRBJ2-7, with 10 bases that match TRBD1. The V segment lost 2 bases and the J segment 2 bases; nucleotides outside the gene matches: 6. This CDR3 has 16 amino acids. The V gene's germline CDR1 is SGHAT and CDR2 FQDESV (reference sequence). CDR3 amino acids: CASSLSRTGGTYEQYF. The DNA of the CDR3 is TGTGCCAGCAGCTTATCCCGGACAGGGGGTACCTACGAGCAGTACTTC.

V gene TRBV9 combines with J gene TRBJ2-5; possible D gene TRBD1, 6 bases. The CDR3 has 15 amino acids. V was shortened by 4 bases and J by 1 base, with 14 bases between the two germline ends. Germline loops: CDR1 SGDLS, CDR2 YYNGEE. The CDR3 sequence is CASSKQGTAQETQYF. The CDR3 DNA follows: TGTGCCAGCAGCAAGCAGGGGACGGCCCAAGAGACCCAGTACTTC.

V gene TRBV5-6 combines with J gene TRBJ1-1, with 10 bases aligning to TRBD1. The germline gives CDR1 SGHDT, CDR2 YYEEEE. The CDR3 covers 12 residues. Trimming removed 2 bases from V and 11 bases from J; junction bases left unmatched: 3. The CDR3 sequence: CASSFDRGPAFF. In DNA form, the CDR3 reads TGTGCCAGCAGCTTTGACAGGGGGCCGGCTTTCTTT.

The chain employs TRBV5-1 and TRBJ1-4, with TRBD1 identical over 12 bases. The CDR3 is 14 residues long. V trimming: 6 bases; J trimming: 10 bases; junction bases outside the gene matches: 7. Per the germline V gene, CDR1 is SGHRS and CDR2 is YFSETQ. The CDR3 here is CASKLGTGGGKLFF. CDR3 nucleotide sequence: TGCGCCAGCAAGCTCGGGACAGGGGGCGGAAAACTGTTTTTT. Variable domain in full (rest from reference TRBV5-1 and TRBJ1-4): KAGVTQTPRYLIKTRGQQVTLSCSPISGHRSVSWYQQTPGQGLQFLFEYFSETQRNKGNFPGRFSGRQFSNSRSEMNVSTLELGDSALYLCASKLGTGGGKLFFGSGTQLSVL.

The chain couples TRBV10-2 to TRBJ1-1; D may be TRBD1 (6 bases). Germline V gene data show CDR1 as WSHSY and CDR2 as SAAADI. This CDR3 has 14 residues. Trimming cost V 7 bases and J 6 bases, with 18 bases left between them. In nucleotides, the CDR3 is TGCGCCAGCACCGGAACAGGGTTCACTGCTGAAGCTTTCTTT. Its translation: CASTGTGFTAEAFF.

This clone came up a few times. The chain recombines TRBV7-2 with TRBJ1-2; D might be TRBD1 (6 bases). Deletions cut 6 bases from V and 4 bases from J, with 12 bases between. The CDR3 is made up of 13 amino acids. Germline CDR1 reads SGHTA; CDR2 reads FQGNSA. CDR3 loop: CASRKGDLYGYTF. The CDR3 nucleotides read TGTGCCAGCAGAAAGGGGGACCTCTATGGCTACACCTTC.

This chain connects TRBV5-1 to TRBJ2-2; TRBD1 matches at 8 bases. Germline trimming cut 4 bases from V and 1 base from J; bases unmatched to any gene: 3. The CDR3 extends over 15 amino acids. The germline V gene encodes CDR1 SGHRS and CDR2 YFSETQ. The CDR3 protein is CASSPGTGNTGELFF. In nucleotides, the CDR3 is TGCGCCAGCAGCCCGGGGACAGGGAACACCGGGGAGCTGTTTTTT.